The 20 T cell receptor beta chains below come from one sample, sequenced in a study of blood T cells in healthy people across ages. For the second PCR, which ran for about 6 to 12 cycles, a sample-barcoded 5' primer and a J-beta primer mix were used. TCRdb re-analysed the 5' RACE reads in MiXCR, keeping a single row per CDR3 protein. This sample has 550,000 to 650,000 distinct CDR3 sequences, with less than 35% found just once. The sequencing input was blood. These receptors were collected from a woman of 80 years or more in good health.

This clonotype appeared a few times. The chain carries TRBV7-9 and TRBJ2-7, with D unclear. V shed 5 bases and J shed 0 bases, with 8 bases lying between them. Germline V gene sequence: CDR1 SEHNR, CDR2 FQNEAQ (reference sequence). The CDR3 loop spans 13 amino acids. CDR3 DNA: TGTGCCAGCAGCGCAGCTAGCTCCTACGAGCAGTACTTC. Its protein is CASSAASSYEQYF.

This clonotype has a count of ten or more. The chain is built from TRBV3-1 and TRBJ1-6, with 8 bases lining up with TRBD1. CDR1 is LGHDT, CDR2 YNNKEL, per germline (reference sequence). J was trimmed by 6 bases and V by 4 bases; bases with no gene match: 5. The CDR3 covers 15 residues. The CDR3 is CASSPGQGGNSPLHF. The CDR3 DNA reads TGTGCCAGCAGCCCCGGACAGGGTGGTAATTCACCCCTCCACTTT.

This clonotype has at least ten counts. A much more abundant neighbour one base away suggests this may be a read error. V and J are TRBV7-7 and TRBJ1-6; D might be TRBD1 (5 bases). CDR1 and CDR2 (germline): SSHAT, FNYEAQ (reference sequence). The CDR3 has 13 residues. The CDR3 is CASSSDSRSPPHF. The CDR3 DNA is TGTGCCAGCAGCTCCGACAGTAGATCACCCCCCCACTTT.

This clonotype has at least ten counts. A read error may explain this, as a much larger clone is one base away. V and J are TRBV20-1 and TRBJ2-1, with D hard to call. From germline, CDR1 is DFQATT and CDR2 SNEGSKA (reference sequence). The CDR3 consists of 12 residues. The CDR3: CRAREDGYEQFF. For the CDR3, the DNA is TGCAGGGCTAGAGAGGACGGGTATGAGCAGTTCTTC.

A word on this clonotype: Here the CDR3 omits its conserved ending phenylalanine or tryptophan, so a read error is the likely source. V usage is TRBV7-7 and J usage is TRBJ2-5; 7 bases agree with TRBD2. Germline-derived CDR1 and CDR2 are SSHAT and FNYEAQ (reference sequence). The CDR3 spans 14 residues. CDR3: CASSLGGNCNEQYC. CDR3 bases: TGTGCTAGCAGCTTGGGGGGGAATTGCAATGAGCAGTACTGC.

This clonotype was detected ten times or more. The chain recombines TRBV7-9 with TRBJ1-4; D is possibly TRBD1 (5 bases). V was shortened by 5 bases and J by 1 base, with 11 bases between the two germline ends. Germline CDR1 SEHNR, CDR2 FQNEAQ (reference sequence). The CDR3 has 15 amino acids. The CDR3 sequence: CASSPLGGTNEKLFF. CDR3 in DNA: TGTGCCAGCAGCCCCCTGGGGGGAACTAATGAAAAACTGTTTTTT.

Details on this clonotype: This clone may be a read error of a much larger clone one base away. The genes are TRBV7-6 and TRBJ1-4; D not certain. CDR1 and CDR2 from the germline V gene are SGHVS and FNYEAQ. The ends were cut back, 2 bases at V and 3 bases at J, with 16 bases in the middle. The CDR3 consists of 17 residues. The CDR3 here is CASSLLYEGAANEKLFF. CDR3 nucleotides: TGTGCCAGCAGCTTATTGTACGAAGGCGCAGCTAATGAAAAACTGTTTTTT.

Points on this clonotype: This may stem from a read error, because a much larger clone lies one nucleotide away. The rearrangement joins TRBV6-6 to TRBJ1-2; TRBD1 agrees at 9 bases. Germline loops: CDR1 MNHNY, CDR2 SVGAGI (reference sequence). The J segment lost 6 bases and the V segment lost 7 bases, leaving 9 bases of the junction unmatched. The length of the CDR3 is 14 residues. The CDR3: CASNHKQGANGYTF. The CDR3 nucleotides are TGTGCCAGCAATCATAAACAGGGGGCTAATGGCTACACCTTC.

This clonotype has at least ten counts. This rearrangement joins TRBV7-2 to TRBJ2-5, with 8 bases identical to TRBD1. Looked up from germline, CDR1 is SGHTA and CDR2 is FQGNSA. The CDR3 sequence is 15 residues long. J lost 5 bases, V lost 2 bases, and 7 bases had no gene match. CDR3 nucleotides: TGTGCCAGCAGCTTACAGGACAGGGAGCGTGAGACCCAGTACTTC. It codes for CASSLQDRERETQYF.

The CDR3 protein is CASSVRFRLVADTQYF. DNA of the CDR3: TGTGCCAGCAGTGTGAGGTTTAGACTTGTCGCAGATACGCAGTATTTT. The rearrangement joins TRBV6-1 to TRBJ2-3; D not resolved. V was shortened by 4 bases and J by 4 bases, with 18 bases between the two germline ends. Looked up from germline, CDR1 is MNHNS and CDR2 is SASEGT. The CDR3 spans 16 residues.

This clonotype was recorded at least ten times. The chain uses TRBV4-3 and TRBJ2-7; 9 bases line up with TRBD2. This CDR3 contains 17 residues. J gave up 0 bases and V 0 bases, and 6 bases lay outside the gene matches. CDR1 LGHNA and CDR2 YSLEER come from the germline V gene. The CDR3 is CASSQDRAGGTSYEQYF. In DNA form, the CDR3 reads TGCGCCAGCAGCCAAGATCGAGCGGGGGGTACCTCCTACGAGCAGTACTTC.

For this clonotype: A read error may explain this, as a much larger clone is one base away. The genes are TRBV5-6 and TRBJ1-2; D call uncertain. Germline V gene data show CDR1 as SGHDT and CDR2 as YYEEEE. The length of the CDR3 is 13 residues. The CDR3 coding sequence is TGTGTCAGCAGCTTGACGGCAGGAGTAGGCTACACCTTC. Translating it yields CVSSLTAGVGYTF.

The chain uses TRBV19 and TRBJ1-1; a weak D match, TRBD1 (6 bases). Germline values: CDR1 LNHDA, CDR2 SQIVND (reference sequence). Trimming took 6 bases from V and 1 from J, leaving 12 bases between them. The CDR3 runs 14 residues. The CDR3 here is CASRGEGENTEAFF. For the CDR3, the DNA is TGTGCCAGTAGAGGGGAGGGGGAGAACACTGAAGCTTTCTTT.

Remarks on this clonotype: Just one base apart from a much larger clone, this may be a read error. The chain employs TRBV10-3 and TRBJ2-1, with D perhaps TRBD1 or TRBD2 (6 bases each). V lost 0 bases, J lost 11 bases, and 11 bases lay in between. This CDR3 region has 13 residues. Germline CDR1 ENHRY, CDR2 SYGVKD. The CDR3 loop reads CAISESTGGKQFF. As DNA, the CDR3 is TGTGCCATCAGTGAGTCGACAGGAGGGAAGCAGTTCTTC.

The V gene is TRBV20-1, the J gene TRBJ2-1; 14 bases align to TRBD2. The J segment lost 0 bases and the V segment lost 5 bases, leaving 9 bases of the junction unmatched. Germline loops: CDR1 DFQATT, CDR2 SNEGSKA (reference sequence). The CDR3 totals 18 residues. Written as DNA, the CDR3 is TGCAGTGCTGGCGGGACTAGCGGGAGCCTAAGCTCCTACAATGAGCAGTTCTTC. This sequence encodes CSAGGTSGSLSSYNEQFF.

The V and J genes are TRBV3-1 and TRBJ2-5; the D gene is possibly TRBD1 (5 bases). The end of the DNA is better explained by TRBJ2-1, so the J call may be wrong. CDR1 is LGHDT, CDR2 YNNKEL, per germline (reference sequence). This CDR3 has 16 amino acids. DNA of the CDR3: TGTGCCAGCAGCCAAGAAGGACAACCGTACCAAGAGACCCAGTTCTTC. Its protein product is CASSQEGQPYQETQFF.

Only a few counts were recorded for this clonotype. V usage is TRBV20-1 and J usage is TRBJ1-1; D possibly corresponds to TRBD1 (6 bases). This CDR3 is 14 amino acids long. V lost 3 bases, J lost 4 bases, and 15 bases lay in between. The germline V gene encodes CDR1 DFQATT and CDR2 SNEGSKA (reference sequence). The CDR3 here is CSASRGAQGTEAFF. CDR3 coding DNA: TGCAGTGCTAGTCGGGGGGCGCAGGGCACTGAAGCTTTCTTT.

V is TRBV10-3 and J is TRBJ2-1, with 8 bases matching TRBD2. This CDR3 comprises 13 residues. Germline V gene lookup returns CDR1 ENHRY and CDR2 SYGVKD. With 8 bases clipped from V and 9 bases from J, the junction kept 9 bases outside the gene matches. CDR3 coding DNA: TGTGCCATCCGGACGGGAGGGCAGGGTGAGCAGTTCTTC. Translated, it gives CAIRTGGQGEQFF.

This clonotype was seen only a few times. The chain combines TRBV15 with TRBJ1-3; D unresolved. The CDR3 covers 13 residues. V was clipped by 8 bases and J by 2 bases, with 10 bases between them. Germline CDR1 LNHNV, CDR2 YYDKDF (reference sequence). CDR3 in amino acids: CATAREAGNTIYF. CDR3 in DNA: TGTGCCACCGCGAGGGAGGCTGGAAACACCATATATTTT.

This clonotype was seen repeatedly, ten times or more. The gene calls are TRBV7-2 and TRBJ2-1; 8 bases line up with TRBD2. CDR3 length: 17 residues. J lost 6 bases, V lost 0 bases, and 10 bases had no gene match. Germline assignment: CDR1 SGHTA and CDR2 FQGNSA. The CDR3 is CASSLAPVAGGRNEQFF. CDR3 DNA: TGTGCCAGCAGCTTAGCCCCAGTTGCGGGGGGCCGCAATGAGCAGTTCTTC.